This T cell receptor beta chain was identified in a study of shared clonotypes between healthy human individuals. CD8 memory was a combination that joined CD45RO+ cells with CCR7-negative CD45RA+ TemRA cells. TCRdb keeps only in-frame clones here, not all; method: immunoSEQ multiplex PCR. The sample has about 380,000 clones; 90% to 97% are singletons. Trimming left V 0 bases short and J 3 bases short, with 8 bases between. Germline V CDR1 and CDR2: LGHNA, YNFKEQ. CDR3 length equals 14 residues. The chain recombines TRBV4-2 with TRBJ1-1; maybe TRBD1 (5 bases). The TCR comes from a man aged 30-40 years in good health. The sequencing input was memory CD8+ T cells sorted from blood. As for subset: CD45RO+ cells pooled with CCR7-negative TemRA cells. Here the CDR3 reads CASSQEAGYTEAFF. The DNA for the CDR3 is TGTGCCAGCAGCCAAGAGGCAGGGTACACTGAAGCTTTCTTT.